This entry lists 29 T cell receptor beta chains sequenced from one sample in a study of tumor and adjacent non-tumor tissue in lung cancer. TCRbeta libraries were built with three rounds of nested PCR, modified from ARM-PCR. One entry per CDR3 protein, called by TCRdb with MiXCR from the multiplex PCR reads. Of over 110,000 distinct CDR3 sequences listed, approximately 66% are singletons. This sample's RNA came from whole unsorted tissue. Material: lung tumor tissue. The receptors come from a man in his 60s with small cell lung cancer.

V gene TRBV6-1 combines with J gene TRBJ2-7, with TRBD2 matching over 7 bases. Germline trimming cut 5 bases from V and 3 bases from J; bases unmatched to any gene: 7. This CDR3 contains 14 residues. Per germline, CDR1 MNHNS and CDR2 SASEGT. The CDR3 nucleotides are TGTGCCAGCAGTAGAGAATGGGGGGGCTACGAGCAGTACTTC. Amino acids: CASSREWGGYEQYF.

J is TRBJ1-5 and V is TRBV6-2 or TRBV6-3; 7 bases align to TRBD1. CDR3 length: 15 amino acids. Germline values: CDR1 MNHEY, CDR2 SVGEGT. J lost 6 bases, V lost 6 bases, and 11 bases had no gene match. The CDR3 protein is CASSTGATNCQPQHF. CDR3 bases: TGTGCCAGCAGCACAGGGGCTACTAATTGTCAGCCCCAGCATTTT.

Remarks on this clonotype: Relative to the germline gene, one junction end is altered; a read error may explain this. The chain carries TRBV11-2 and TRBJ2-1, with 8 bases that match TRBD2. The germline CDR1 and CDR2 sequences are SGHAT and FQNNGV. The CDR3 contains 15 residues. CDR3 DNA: TGTGCAAGCAGCCTACGGACTAGCAGCTACAATGAGCAGTTCTTC. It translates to CASSLRTSSYNEQFF.

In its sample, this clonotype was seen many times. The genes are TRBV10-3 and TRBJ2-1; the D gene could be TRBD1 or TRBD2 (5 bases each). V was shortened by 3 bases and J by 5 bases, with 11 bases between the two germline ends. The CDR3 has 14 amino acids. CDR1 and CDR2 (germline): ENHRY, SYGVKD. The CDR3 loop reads CAISDPGPHNEQFF. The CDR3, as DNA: TGTGCCATCAGTGACCCGGGACCACACAATGAGCAGTTCTTC.

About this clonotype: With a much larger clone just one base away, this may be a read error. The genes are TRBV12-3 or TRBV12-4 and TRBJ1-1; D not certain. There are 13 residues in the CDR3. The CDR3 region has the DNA TGTGTCAGCAGTTTAGCTTCGAACACTGAAGCTTTCTTT. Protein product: CVSSLASNTEAFF.

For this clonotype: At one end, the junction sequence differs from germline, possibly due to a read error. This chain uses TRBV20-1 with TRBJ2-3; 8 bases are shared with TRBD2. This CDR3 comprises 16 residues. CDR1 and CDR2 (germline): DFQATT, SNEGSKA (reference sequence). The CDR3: CTASSSSGSSTDTQYF. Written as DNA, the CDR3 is TGCACTGCTTCTTCATCTAGCGGGTCTAGCACAGATACGCAGTATTTT.

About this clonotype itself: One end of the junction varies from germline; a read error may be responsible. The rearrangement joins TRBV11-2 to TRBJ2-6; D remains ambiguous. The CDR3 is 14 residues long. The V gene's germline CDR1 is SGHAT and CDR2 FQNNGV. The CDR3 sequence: CASSFLSGVNVLIF. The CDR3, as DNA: TGTGCCAGCAGCTTCCTCTCTGGGGTCAACGTCCTGATTTTC.

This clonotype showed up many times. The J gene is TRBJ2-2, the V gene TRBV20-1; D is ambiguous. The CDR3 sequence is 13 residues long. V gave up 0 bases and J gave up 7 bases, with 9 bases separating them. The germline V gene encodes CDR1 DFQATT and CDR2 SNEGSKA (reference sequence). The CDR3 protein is CSARDPRIGELFF. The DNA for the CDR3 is TGCAGTGCTAGAGATCCGCGAATCGGGGAGCTGTTTTTT.

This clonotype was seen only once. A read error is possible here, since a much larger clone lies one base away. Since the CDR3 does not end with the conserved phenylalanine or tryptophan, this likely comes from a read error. This chain's CDR3 is CASSQRVGTDTQYI. Written as DNA, the CDR3 is TGTGCCAGCAGTCAGCGGGTCGGGACAGATACGCAGTATATT. This chain uses TRBV6-5 with TRBJ2-3; D possibly corresponds to TRBD2 (6 bases). Trimming took off 5 bases at V and 3 bases at J, with 12 bases between the two ends. Per germline, CDR1 MNHEY and CDR2 SVGAGI. This CDR3 region has 14 residues.

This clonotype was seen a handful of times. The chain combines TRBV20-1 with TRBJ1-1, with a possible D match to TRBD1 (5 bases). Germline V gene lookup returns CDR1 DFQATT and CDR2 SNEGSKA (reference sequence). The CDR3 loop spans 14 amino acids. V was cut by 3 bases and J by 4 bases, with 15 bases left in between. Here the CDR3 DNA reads TGCAGTGCTAGTGGGGGGGGGGTTGTCACTGAAGCTTTCTTT. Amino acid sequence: CSASGGGVVTEAFF.

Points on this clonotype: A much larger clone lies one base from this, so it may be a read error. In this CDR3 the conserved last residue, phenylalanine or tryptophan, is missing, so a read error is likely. The CDR3 spells CSARDAGQGSEKLFL. The CDR3 bases are TGCAGTGCTAGAGATGCGGGACAGGGGTCTGAAAAACTGTTTTTA. The rearrangement uses TRBV20-1 and TRBJ1-4, with 10 positions matching TRBD1. With 0 bases clipped from V and 7 bases from J, the junction kept 5 bases outside the gene matches. CDR3 length equals 15 residues. CDR1 is DFQATT and CDR2 is SNEGSKA in the germline V gene (reference sequence).

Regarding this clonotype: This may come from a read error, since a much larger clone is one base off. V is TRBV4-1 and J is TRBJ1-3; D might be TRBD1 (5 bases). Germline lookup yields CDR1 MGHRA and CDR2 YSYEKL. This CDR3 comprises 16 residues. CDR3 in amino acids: CASNQDGRGAGNTIYF. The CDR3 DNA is TGCGCCAGCAACCAAGATGGTCGAGGGGCGGGAAACACCATATATTTT.

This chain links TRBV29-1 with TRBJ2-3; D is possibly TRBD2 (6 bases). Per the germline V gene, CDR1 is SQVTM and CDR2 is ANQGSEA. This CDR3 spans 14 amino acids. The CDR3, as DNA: TGCATCATTCAGACTAGTTCGGGCACAGATACGCAGTATTTT. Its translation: CIIQTSSGTDTQYF.

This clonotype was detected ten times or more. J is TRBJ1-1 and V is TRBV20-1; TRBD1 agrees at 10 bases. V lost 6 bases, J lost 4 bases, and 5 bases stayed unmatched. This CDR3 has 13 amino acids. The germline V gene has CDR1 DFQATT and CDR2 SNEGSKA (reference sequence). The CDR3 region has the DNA TGCAGTGCGACAGGGGGCTGGAGCACTGAAGCTTTCTTT. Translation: CSATGGWSTEAFF.

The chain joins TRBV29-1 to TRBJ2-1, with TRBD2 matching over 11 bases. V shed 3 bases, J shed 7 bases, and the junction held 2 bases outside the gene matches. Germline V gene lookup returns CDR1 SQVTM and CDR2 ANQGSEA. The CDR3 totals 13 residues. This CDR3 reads CSVDASGRNEQFF. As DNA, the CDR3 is TGCAGCGTTGATGCTAGCGGGAGGAATGAGCAGTTCTTC.

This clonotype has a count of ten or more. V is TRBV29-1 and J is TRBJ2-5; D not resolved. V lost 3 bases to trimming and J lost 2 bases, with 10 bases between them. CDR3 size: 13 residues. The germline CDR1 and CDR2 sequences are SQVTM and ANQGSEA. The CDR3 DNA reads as TGCAGCGTTGACTTCGCGACTCAAGAGACCCAGTACTTC. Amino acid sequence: CSVDFATQETQYF. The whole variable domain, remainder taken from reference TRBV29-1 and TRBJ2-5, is SAVISQKPSRDICQRGTSLTIQCQVDSQVTMMFWYRQQPGQSLTLIATANQGSEATYESGFVIDKFPISRPNLTFSTLTVSNMSPEDSSIYLCSVDFATQETQYFGPGTRLLVL.

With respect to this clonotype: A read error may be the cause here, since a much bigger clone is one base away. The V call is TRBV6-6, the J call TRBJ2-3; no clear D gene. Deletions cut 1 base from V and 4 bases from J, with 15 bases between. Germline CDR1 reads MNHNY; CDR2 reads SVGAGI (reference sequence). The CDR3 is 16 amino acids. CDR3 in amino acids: CASSYFRLDFSDTQYF. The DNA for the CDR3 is TGTGCCAGCAGTTACTTCCGTCTCGACTTCTCAGATACGCAGTATTTT.

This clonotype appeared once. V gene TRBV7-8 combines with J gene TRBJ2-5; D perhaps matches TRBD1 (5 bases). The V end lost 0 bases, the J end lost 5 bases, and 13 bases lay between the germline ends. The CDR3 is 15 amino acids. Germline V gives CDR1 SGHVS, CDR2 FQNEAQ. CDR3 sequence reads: CASSLALGRAETQYF. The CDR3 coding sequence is TGTGCCAGCAGCTTAGCCCTCGGCAGGGCCGAGACCCAGTACTTC.

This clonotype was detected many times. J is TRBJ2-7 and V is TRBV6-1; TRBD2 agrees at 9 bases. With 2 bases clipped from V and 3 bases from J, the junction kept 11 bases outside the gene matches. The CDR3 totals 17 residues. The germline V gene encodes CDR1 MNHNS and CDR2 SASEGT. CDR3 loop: CASSEYSRLAVVYEQYF. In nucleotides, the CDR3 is TGTGCCAGCAGTGAATACTCCCGACTAGCGGTTGTCTACGAGCAGTACTTC.

As DNA, the CDR3 is TGCAGTGCAACTAAACGGGAGTTGGGAGAGCAGTACTTC. Its protein is CSATKRELGEQYF. This chain links TRBV20-1 with TRBJ2-7; the D gene is possibly TRBD2 (6 bases). V was pared by 6 bases and J by 7 bases, with 19 bases between. From germline, CDR1 is DFQATT and CDR2 SNEGSKA (reference sequence). This CDR3 contains 13 residues.

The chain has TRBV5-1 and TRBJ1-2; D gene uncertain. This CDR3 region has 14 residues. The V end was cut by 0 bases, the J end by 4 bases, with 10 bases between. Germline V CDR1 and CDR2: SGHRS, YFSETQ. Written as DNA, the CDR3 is TGCGCCAGCAGCTTGGAACATAACGGCTATGGCTACACCTTC. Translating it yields CASSLEHNGYGYTF.

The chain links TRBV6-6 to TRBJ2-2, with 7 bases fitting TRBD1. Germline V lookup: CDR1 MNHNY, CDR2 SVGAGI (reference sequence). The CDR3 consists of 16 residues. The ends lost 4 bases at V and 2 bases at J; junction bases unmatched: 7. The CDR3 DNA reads TGTGCCAGCAGTTTTGGGGGACAGCTTAACACCGGGGAGCTGTTTTTT. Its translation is CASSFGGQLNTGELFF.

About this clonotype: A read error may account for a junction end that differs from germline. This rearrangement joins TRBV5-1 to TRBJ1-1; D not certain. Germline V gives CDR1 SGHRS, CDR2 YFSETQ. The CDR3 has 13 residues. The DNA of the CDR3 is TGCGTCAGCAGCTTGGCCATGGGCACTGAAGCTTTCTTT. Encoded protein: CVSSLAMGTEAFF.

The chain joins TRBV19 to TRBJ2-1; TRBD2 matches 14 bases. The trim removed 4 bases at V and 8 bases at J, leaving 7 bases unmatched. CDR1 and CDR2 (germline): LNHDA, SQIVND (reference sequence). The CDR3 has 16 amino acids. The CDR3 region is CASSTRLAGGPYEQFF. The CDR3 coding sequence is TGTGCCAGTAGTACAAGACTAGCGGGAGGGCCCTATGAGCAGTTCTTC. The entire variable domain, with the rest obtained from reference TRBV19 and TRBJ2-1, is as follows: DGGITQSPKYLFRKEGQNVTLSCEQNLNHDAMYWYRQDPGQGLRLIYYSQIVNDFQKGDIAEGYSVSREKKESFPLTVTSAQKNPTAFYLCASSTRLAGGPYEQFFGPGTRLTVL.

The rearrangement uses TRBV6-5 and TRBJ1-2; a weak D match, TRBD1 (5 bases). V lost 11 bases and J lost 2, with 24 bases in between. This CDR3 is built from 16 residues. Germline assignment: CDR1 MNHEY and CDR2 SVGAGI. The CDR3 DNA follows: TGTGCCTGCACCCCCGCCACCGGGACGGGGAACTATGGCTACACCTTC. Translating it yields CACTPATGTGNYGYTF.

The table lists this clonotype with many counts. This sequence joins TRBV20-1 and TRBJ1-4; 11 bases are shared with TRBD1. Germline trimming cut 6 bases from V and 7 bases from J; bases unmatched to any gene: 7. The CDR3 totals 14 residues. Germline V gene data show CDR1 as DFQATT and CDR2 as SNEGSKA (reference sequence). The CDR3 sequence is CSAERTGGFEKLFF. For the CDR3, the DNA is TGCAGTGCGGAAAGGACAGGGGGCTTTGAAAAACTGTTTTTT.

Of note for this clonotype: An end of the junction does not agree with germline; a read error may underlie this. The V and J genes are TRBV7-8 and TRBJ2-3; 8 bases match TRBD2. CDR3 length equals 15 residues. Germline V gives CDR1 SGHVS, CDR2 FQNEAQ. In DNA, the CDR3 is TGTGCCAGCAGCTCAATTCCCGGGAGGGCAGATATGCAGTATTTT. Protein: CASSSIPGRADMQYF.

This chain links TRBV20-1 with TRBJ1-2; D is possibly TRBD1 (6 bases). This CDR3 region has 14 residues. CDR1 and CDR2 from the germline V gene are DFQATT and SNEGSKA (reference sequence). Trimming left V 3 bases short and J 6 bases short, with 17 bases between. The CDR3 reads CSASPEGENHGYTF. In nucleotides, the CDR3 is TGCAGTGCTAGCCCTGAGGGGGAGAACCATGGCTACACCTTC.

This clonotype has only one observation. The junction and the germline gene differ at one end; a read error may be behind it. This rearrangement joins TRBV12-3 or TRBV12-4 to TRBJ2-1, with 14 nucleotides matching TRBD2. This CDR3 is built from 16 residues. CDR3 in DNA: TGTGCCAGCAGTAGTGGACTAGCGGGAGGATACAATGTGCAGTTCTTC. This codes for CASSSGLAGGYNVQFF.